This T cell receptor (beta chain) was recovered during a study of T cell changes during pregnancy in multiple sclerosis. The CDR3 is 13 residues long. Germline V gene sequence: CDR1 MNHEY, CDR2 SMNVEV (reference sequence). Trimming stripped 0 bases from V and 4 bases from J, with 7 bases between. The protocol was immunoSEQ multiplex PCR, while the TCRdb copy is restricted to in-frame clones and leaves out a portion. The data show more than 35,000 clones, over 80% seen once. Sequencing was performed on CD4+ T cells from peripheral blood mononuclear cells, taken in the third trimester of pregnancy. This chain connects TRBV27 to TRBJ2-7, with D uncertain. The sequence was obtained from a female donor in good health, enrolled as a control in a pregnancy study. DNA of the CDR3: TGTGCCAGCAGTTTATCCCCCGGTTACGAGCAGTACTTC. This gives the protein CASSLSPGYEQYF.